Below are 27 T cell receptor beta chains sequenced from a single sample in a study of blood T cells in healthy people across ages (dated by TCRdb to 2014 to 2015). Libraries were prepared through 5' RACE. TCRdb names Illumina HiSeq 2500 as the instrument used. The second PCR ran for about 6 to 11 cycles and used a J-beta primer mix along with a sample-barcoded 5' primer. The public reads were reprocessed in TCRdb via fastp at Q25 and MiXCR, keeping in-frame beta chains. CDR3 protein duplicates are merged, each entry listing the most common genes and DNA. This sample holds 550,000 to 650,000 distinct CDR3 sequences; roughly 31% were observed only once. Jointly, the top ten make up about a sixth of the sample. Sequencing was done on a sample of blood. The receptor set was obtained from a woman of 80 years or more in good health.

This clonotype was found a few times. Compared with germline, one end of the junction differs, possibly owing to a read error. The V and J genes are TRBV5-6 and TRBJ1-4; TRBD1 might be the D (6 bases). This CDR3 has 16 residues. CDR1 SGHDT and CDR2 YYEEEE come from the germline V gene. The CDR3: CASSLAGGQAWEKRFF. For the CDR3, the DNA is TGTGCCAGCAGCTTGGCCGGGGGACAAGCCTGGGAAAAACGGTTTTTT.

This rearrangement joins TRBV5-1 to TRBJ1-2, with TRBD1 matching over 7 bases. J was trimmed by 4 bases and V by 4 bases; bases with no gene match: 10. Germline lookup yields CDR1 SGHRS and CDR2 YFSETQ. CDR3 length equals 15 residues. Here the CDR3 DNA reads TGCGCCAGCAGCCCCGGGACAGCCTATAGCTATGGCTACACCTTC. Its translation is CASSPGTAYSYGYTF. The whole variable domain, filled in from reference TRBV5-1 and TRBJ1-2, reads KAGVTQTPRYLIKTRGQQVTLSCSPISGHRSVSWYQQTPGQGLQFLFEYFSETQRNKGNFPGRFSGRQFSNSRSEMNVSTLELGDSALYLCASSPGTAYSYGYTFGSGTRLTVV.

This clonotype was detected ten times or more. Here the CDR3 DNA reads TGTGCCAGCAGCTTTCACAGGTTGGATGAGCAGTTCTTC. Translating it yields CASSFHRLDEQFF. The chain links TRBV5-8 to TRBJ2-1, with a possible D match to TRBD1 (5 bases). The CDR3 is made up of 13 amino acids. CDR1 SGHTS and CDR2 YDEGEE come from the germline V gene. The V end was cut by 2 bases, the J end by 8 bases, with 11 bases between. The full variable domain, its missing parts supplied by reference TRBV5-8 and TRBJ2-1, is EAGVTQSPTHLIKTRGQQATLRCSPISGHTSVYWYQQALGLGLQFLLWYDEGEERNRGNFPPRFSGRQFPNYSSELNVNALELEDSALYLCASSFHRLDEQFFGPGTRLTVL.

This clonotype was seen at least ten times. This may stem from a read error, because a much larger clone lies one nucleotide away. In nucleotides, the CDR3 is TGTGCCAGCAGCTTATTCCACGAGCAGTACTTC. Its protein is CASSLFHEQYF. This rearrangement joins TRBV7-2 to TRBJ2-7; D remains ambiguous. CDR1 and CDR2 from the germline V gene are SGHTA and FQGNSA. V lost 2 bases, J lost 5 bases, and 4 bases lay in between. The CDR3 is made up of 11 amino acids.

This clonotype was counted ten times or more. The genes are TRBV10-3 and TRBJ2-7, with D perhaps TRBD1 or TRBD2 (5 bases each). The CDR3 runs to 14 residues. The germline gives CDR1 ENHRY, CDR2 SYGVKD. The V end lost 2 bases, the J end lost 7 bases, and 15 bases lay between the germline ends. CDR3 protein: CAISEIDSSGEQYF. The CDR3 DNA sequence: TGTGCCATCAGTGAGATAGACAGTTCGGGGGAGCAGTACTTC.

In its sample, this clonotype was seen a few times. The rearrangement joins TRBV11-1 to TRBJ2-7; D unclear. Between the trimmed V and J ends, which lost 4 bases and 6 bases, there was a span of 22 bases. This CDR3 is 16 amino acids long. Germline V gene sequence: CDR1 SGHAT, CDR2 FQDESV (reference sequence). CDR3 residues: CASSSREGTTRSEQYF. In nucleotides, the CDR3 is TGTGCCAGCAGCTCAAGAGAAGGTACCACGAGGAGCGAGCAGTACTTC.

This clonotype was seen at least ten times. The chain joins TRBV6-6 to TRBJ2-7; 8 positions match TRBD1. Trimming cost V 6 bases and J 9 bases; bases outside gene matches: 10. The CDR3 has 13 residues. In germline, CDR1 is MNHNY, CDR2 SVGAGI (reference sequence). CDR3 DNA: TGTGCCAGCAGCCCCCCGGGACAGGTTGGGCAGTACTTC. This sequence encodes CASSPPGQVGQYF.

This clonotype was seen at least ten times. Just one base apart from a much larger clone, this may be a read error. The chain recombines TRBV20-1 with TRBJ2-5, with D possibly TRBD2 on 7 matching bases. The germline V gene has CDR1 DFQATT and CDR2 SNEGSKA (reference sequence). The CDR3 has 12 amino acids. The CDR3 loop reads CRAERGGETQYF. In DNA form, the CDR3 reads TGCAGGGCCGAGAGGGGGGGAGAGACCCAGTACTTC.

In its sample, this clonotype was seen many times. V and J are TRBV7-2 and TRBJ2-5; no clear D gene. The germline V gene encodes CDR1 SGHTA and CDR2 FQGNSA. Trimming removed 5 bases from V and 0 bases from J, with 4 bases in between. The CDR3 loop spans 12 amino acids. The CDR3 DNA reads as TGTGCCAGCAGCCACTACCAAGAGACCCAGTACTTC. Its protein product is CASSHYQETQYF.

This clonotype was recorded a few times. The J gene is TRBJ2-3, the V gene TRBV12-3 or TRBV12-4; D is tentatively TRBD1 or TRBD2 (6 bases each). Trimming shortened V by 6 bases and J by 3 bases, and 22 bases separated the two germline ends. The CDR3 extends over 17 amino acids. CDR3 protein: CASSRRPGAYITDTQYF. The CDR3 coding sequence is TGTGCCAGCAGCCGCCGCCCGGGGGCGTATATTACAGATACGCAGTATTTT.

Ten or more counts support this clonotype. The rearrangement joins TRBV27 to TRBJ2-7; 9 bases agree with TRBD1. The CDR3 loop spans 15 amino acids. Per the germline V gene, CDR1 is MNHEY and CDR2 is SMNVEV (reference sequence). J lost 0 bases, V lost 5 bases, and 5 bases had no gene match. CDR3 coding DNA: TGTGCCAGCAGTAGGACAGGGGCCATCTCCTACGAGCAGTACTTC. Translating it yields CASSRTGAISYEQYF.

Only one count was recorded for this clonotype. Compared with germline, one end of the junction differs, possibly owing to a read error. The V and J genes are TRBV28 and TRBJ2-7; no reliable D call. The CDR3 runs to 16 residues. Germline values: CDR1 MDHEN, CDR2 SYDVKM. CDR3 sequence: CAGSSPRRTNSYEQYF. CDR3 nucleotide sequence: TGTGCCGGCAGTTCCCCACGCAGGACGAACTCCTACGAGCAGTACTTC.

Ten or more counts support this clonotype. The rearrangement links TRBV6-1 to TRBJ2-1; TRBD1 agrees at 8 bases. CDR1 and CDR2 from the germline V gene are MNHNS and SASEGT. V shed 6 bases, J shed 2 bases, and the junction held 6 bases outside the gene matches. This CDR3 region has 15 residues. CDR3 residues: CASRGGQVTYNEQFF. As DNA, the CDR3 is TGTGCCAGCAGGGGGGGACAGGTAACCTACAATGAGCAGTTCTTC.

This clonotype was seen a handful of times. This may be a read error, as it is one base from a much larger clone. This chain connects TRBV5-1 to TRBJ2-1; 7 bases align to TRBD2. The DNA end is more similar to TRBJ2-7, so the J call may be wrong. There are 13 residues in the CDR3. The V gene's germline CDR1 is SGHRS and CDR2 YFSETQ. Written as DNA, the CDR3 is TGCGCCAGCAGCTTCGGGGGGTCAAATGAGCAGTACTTC. Translating gives CASSFGGSNEQYF.

This clonotype was picked up a small number of times. It may be a read error: a sequence one base away is much more abundant. The gene calls are TRBV11-2 and TRBJ2-6; D unresolved. Germline V lookup: CDR1 SGHAT, CDR2 FQNNGV. The CDR3 sequence is 13 residues long. Trimming shortened V by 6 bases and J by 0 bases, and 3 bases separated the two germline ends. CDR3 sequence reads: CASRHSGANVLTF. CDR3 DNA sequence: TGTGCCAGCAGGCACTCTGGGGCCAACGTCCTGACTTTC. The full variable domain, in which reference TRBV11-2 and TRBJ2-6 provide the parts outside the CDR3, is EAGVAQSPRYKIIEKRQSVAFWCNPISGHATLYWYQQILGQGPKLLIQFQNNGVVDDSQLPKDRFSAERLKGVDSTLKIQPAKLEDSAVYLCASRHSGANVLTFGAGSRLTVL.

This clonotype was observed a few times. The V gene is TRBV5-1, the J gene TRBJ2-1; D possibly corresponds to TRBD2 (7 bases). The CDR3 is 16 residues long. Per germline, CDR1 SGHRS and CDR2 YFSETQ. V was pared by 4 bases and J by 7 bases, with 21 bases between. CDR3 sequence: CASSPHGGGALNEQFF. The CDR3 coding sequence is TGCGCCAGCAGCCCCCATGGGGGGGGGGCCCTTAATGAGCAGTTCTTC.

This clonotype has a count of ten or more. J is TRBJ2-3 and V is TRBV4-2, with D perhaps TRBD2 (5 bases). The germline gives CDR1 LGHNA, CDR2 YNFKEQ. This CDR3 is built from 13 residues. V dropped 4 bases and J dropped 9 bases, with 14 bases sitting between them. In DNA, the CDR3 is TGTGCCAGCAGCCCCGGACTGCCGGGGACGCAGTATTTT. It translates to CASSPGLPGTQYF.

This clonotype was seen repeatedly, ten times or more. The chain recombines TRBV20-1 with TRBJ2-5, with 8 bases matching TRBD1. Germline values: CDR1 DFQATT, CDR2 SNEGSKA (reference sequence). CDR3 length equals 13 residues. Trimming cost V 7 bases and J 4 bases; bases outside gene matches: 8. CDR3 protein: CSVPGQGIETQYF. For the CDR3, the DNA is TGCAGTGTCCCCGGACAGGGAATAGAGACCCAGTACTTC.

The chain recombines TRBV30 with TRBJ2-3; 8 bases map to TRBD2. From germline, CDR1 is GTSNPN and CDR2 SVGIG (reference sequence). There are 13 residues in the CDR3. Unmatched junction bases numbered 9, after V lost 3 bases and J lost 10 bases. Here the CDR3 reads CAWRSGGHTAQYF. CDR3 nucleotide sequence: TGTGCCTGGAGAAGCGGGGGCCACACGGCGCAGTATTTT.

CDR3 DNA: TGTGCCAGCAGCAGGACCGGGACTAGCGAGCCCCTTTTGCGAACGCAGTATTTT. Amino acids: CASSRTGTSEPLLRTQYF. This sequence joins TRBV7-2 and TRBJ2-3, with 10 positions matching TRBD2. This CDR3 has 18 residues. With V trimmed by 5 bases and J by 9 bases, 20 bases remained unmatched. Germline V gene data show CDR1 as SGHTA and CDR2 as FQGNSA. Full variable domain (outside the CDR3, taken from reference TRBV7-2 and TRBJ2-3): GAGVSQSPSNKVTEKGKDVELRCDPISGHTALYWYRQSLGQGLEFLIYFQGNSAPDKSGLPSDRFSAERTGGSVSTLTIQRTQQEDSAVYLCASSRTGTSEPLLRTQYFGPGTRLTVL.

This clonotype was seen ten or more times. The rearrangement uses TRBV20-1 and TRBJ2-1, with TRBD2 matching 13 bases. The CDR3 totals 17 residues. Germline V gene sequence: CDR1 DFQATT, CDR2 SNEGSKA (reference sequence). The V gene end was trimmed by 4 bases and the J gene end by 5 bases; junction bases not matched to a gene: 11. The CDR3 DNA is TGCAGTGCTACGGGGTTATCCGGGACTAGCGGGAACAATGAGCAGTTCTTC. Translation gives CSATGLSGTSGNNEQFF.

This clonotype appeared many times. V gene TRBV7-3 combines with J gene TRBJ2-1; D might be TRBD2 (5 bases). There are 14 residues in the CDR3. Germline V CDR1 and CDR2: SGHTA, FQGTGA. Trimming pared 1 base from V and 8 bases from J, leaving 12 bases between. DNA of the CDR3: TGTGCCAGCAGCTTAATGCCCGGGATGGATGAGCAGTTCTTC. Amino acid sequence: CASSLMPGMDEQFF.

This chain connects TRBV4-2 to TRBJ2-1; 8 bases are shared with TRBD2. The CDR3 is 16 residues long. J lost 13 bases, V lost 1 base, and 15 bases had no gene match. Germline lookup yields CDR1 LGHNA and CDR2 YNFKEQ. The CDR3 region is CASSQVTSGSEPAQFF. In DNA form, the CDR3 reads TGTGCCAGCAGCCAAGTTACCAGCGGGAGCGAGCCAGCCCAGTTCTTC.

This clonotype was observed a handful of times. This chain connects TRBV7-8 to TRBJ1-5; perhaps TRBD1 as D (6 bases). Germline V gene data show CDR1 as SGHVS and CDR2 as FQNEAQ. V lost 5 bases and J 2 bases, leaving 16 bases between the germline ends. This CDR3 has 16 amino acids. The chain's CDR3 is CASSPRGRFRNQPQHF. Written as DNA, the CDR3 is TGTGCCAGCAGCCCCAGGGGCCGTTTCCGCAATCAGCCCCAGCATTTT.

This clonotype was found many times. The rearrangement joins TRBV5-1 to TRBJ2-5, with D possibly TRBD1 on 6 matching bases. Germline V gene sequence: CDR1 SGHRS, CDR2 YFSETQ. The CDR3 covers 15 residues. V was cut by 5 bases and J by 0 bases, with 14 bases left in between. The CDR3 region is CASSQGPQYQETQYF. The CDR3 coding sequence is TGCGCCAGCAGTCAGGGGCCACAGTACCAAGAGACCCAGTACTTC.

About this clonotype itself: Just one base apart from a much larger clone, this may be a read error. No conserved phenylalanine or tryptophan ends this CDR3, so it is likely a read error. The chain is built from TRBV5-1 and TRBJ2-7; 11 bases are shared with TRBD1. Germline CDR1 and CDR2: SGHRS and YFSETQ. The CDR3 covers 12 residues. Trimming removed 10 bases from V and 4 bases from J; junction bases left unmatched: 4. CDR3 amino acids: CAPRDRGYEQYL. DNA for the CDR3: TGCGCCCCCCGGGACAGGGGGTACGAGCAGTACTTA.

This clonotype was detected only a few times. This may be a read error, as it is one base from a much larger clone. The chain has TRBV7-8 and TRBJ2-7; possibly TRBD1 or TRBD2 for D (5 bases each). The CDR3 consists of 14 residues. The germline V and J ends were trimmed by 5 bases and 5 bases, with 16 bases remaining between them. Germline CDR1 and CDR2: SGHVS and FQNEAQ. The DNA for the CDR3 is TGTGCCAGCAGCATAAAGCCGGGACGAGACGAGCAGTACTTC. Its protein product is CASSIKPGRDEQYF.